This section outlines one T cell receptor beta chain sequence together with its context. Germline CDR1 SGHTA, CDR2 FQGTGA. CDR3 length: 13 residues. V was clipped by 5 bases and J by 5 bases; unmatched bases: 3. This record comes from a study of radiotherapy plus CTLA-4 blockade in lung cancer. Method: immunoSEQ multiplex PCR; TCRdb's copy keeps in-frame clones and lacks some. This sample has approximately 94,000 clones, with about four fifths found just once. The chain is built from TRBV7-3 and TRBJ2-5; 9 bases are a match to TRBD1. The receptor comes from a human donor with non-small cell lung cancer that progressed on radiotherapy plus ipilimumab. The specimen was peripheral blood, collected from a patient treated with radiotherapy plus ipilimumab. The CDR3 reads CASSPGTGETQYF. In nucleotides, the CDR3 is TGTGCCAGCAGCCCTGGGACAGGGGAGACCCAGTACTTC.